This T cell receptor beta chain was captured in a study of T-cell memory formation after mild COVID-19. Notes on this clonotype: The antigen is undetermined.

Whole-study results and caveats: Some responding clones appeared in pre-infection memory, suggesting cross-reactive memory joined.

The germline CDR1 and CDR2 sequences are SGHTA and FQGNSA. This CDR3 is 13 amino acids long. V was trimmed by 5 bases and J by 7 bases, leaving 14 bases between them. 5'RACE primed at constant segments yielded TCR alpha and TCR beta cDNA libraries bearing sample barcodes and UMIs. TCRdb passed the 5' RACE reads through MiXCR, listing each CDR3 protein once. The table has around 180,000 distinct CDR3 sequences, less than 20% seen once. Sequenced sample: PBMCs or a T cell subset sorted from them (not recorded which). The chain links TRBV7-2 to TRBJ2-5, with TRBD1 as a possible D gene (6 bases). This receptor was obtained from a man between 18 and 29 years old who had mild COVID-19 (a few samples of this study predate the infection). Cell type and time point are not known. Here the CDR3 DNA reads TGTGCCAGCAGCGATGGACAGTTTGGGACCCAGTACTTC. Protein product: CASSDGQFGTQYF. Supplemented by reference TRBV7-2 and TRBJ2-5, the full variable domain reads GAGVSQSPSNKVTEKGKDVELRCDPISGHTALYWYRQSLGQGLEFLIYFQGNSAPDKSGLPSDRFSAERTGGSVSTLTIQRTQQEDSAVYLCASSDGQFGTQYFGPGTRLLVL.